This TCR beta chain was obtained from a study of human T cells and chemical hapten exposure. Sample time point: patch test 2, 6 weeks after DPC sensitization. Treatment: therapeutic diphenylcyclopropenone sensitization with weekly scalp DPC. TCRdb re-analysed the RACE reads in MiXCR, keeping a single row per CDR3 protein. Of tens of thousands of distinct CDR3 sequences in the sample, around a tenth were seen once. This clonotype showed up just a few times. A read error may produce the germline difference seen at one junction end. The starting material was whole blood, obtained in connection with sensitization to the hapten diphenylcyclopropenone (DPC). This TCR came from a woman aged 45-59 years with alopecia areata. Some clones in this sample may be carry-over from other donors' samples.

CDR3: CSAGDVVRGNTEAFF. The CDR3, as DNA: TGCAGTGCTGGAGACGTAGTCAGGGGGAACACTGAAGCTTTCTTT. The V gene is TRBV20-1, the J gene TRBJ1-1, with TRBD1 as a possible D gene (6 bases). Looked up from germline, CDR1 is DFQATT and CDR2 is SNEGSKA (reference sequence). The CDR3 has 15 residues.